The present entry profiles one TCR beta chain with its context. No antigen is known for it. TCRdb fed the reads into MiXCR, producing one record per CDR3 protein. This table has roughly 600,000 distinct CDR3 sequences, 20% to 30% appearing once. These data belong to a study of T cell repertoires in cytomegalovirus infection. Study-level points and caveats: HLA-C-restricted CMV-specific TCR beta clonotypes prevailed in the ex vivo response.

The germline CDR1 and CDR2 sequences are SGHVT and SQSDAQ. The CDR3 contains 16 residues. The V gene lost 1 base and the J gene lost 0 bases, with 10 bases spanning the gap. The chain combines TRBV7-4 with TRBJ1-3, with a weak D call TRBD1 (5 bases). Sequenced input: CD8+ T cells from PBMCs. This clonotype was sampled from a human donor in good health (CMV status not recorded). Some clones in this sample may be carry-over from other donors' samples. The CDR3 spells CASSLGGLRSGNTIYF. The CDR3 nucleotides read TGTGCCAGCAGCTTAGGGGGACTCCGCTCTGGAAACACCATATATTTT. Together with reference TRBV7-4 and TRBJ1-3, the CDR3 gives the full variable domain: GAGVSQSPRYKVAKRGRDVALRCDSISGHVTLYWYRQTLGQGSEVLTYSQSDAQRDKSGRPSGRFSAERPERSVSTLKIQRTEQGDSAVYLCASSLGGLRSGNTIYFGEGSWLTVV.